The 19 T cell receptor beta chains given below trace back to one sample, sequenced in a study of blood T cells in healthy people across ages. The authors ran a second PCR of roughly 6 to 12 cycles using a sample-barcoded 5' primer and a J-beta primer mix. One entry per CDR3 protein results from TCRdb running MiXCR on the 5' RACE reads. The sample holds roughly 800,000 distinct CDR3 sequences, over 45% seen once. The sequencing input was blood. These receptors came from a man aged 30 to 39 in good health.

CDR3 sequence: CASRSRSPAYEQYF. Here the CDR3 DNA reads TGTGCCAGCAGGTCCCGCAGTCCTGCCTACGAGCAGTACTTC. The genes are TRBV7-2 and TRBJ2-4; D unresolved. Gene TRBJ2-7 matches the end of the DNA better, so the J call may be wrong. The germline V gene encodes CDR1 SGHTA and CDR2 FQGNSA. The CDR3 is made up of 14 amino acids.

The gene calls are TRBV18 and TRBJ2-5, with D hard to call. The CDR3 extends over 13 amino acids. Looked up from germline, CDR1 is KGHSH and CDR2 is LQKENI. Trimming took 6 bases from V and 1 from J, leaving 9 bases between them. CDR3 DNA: TGTGCCAGCTCTCAACTGGCCCAAGAGACCCAGTACTTC. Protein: CASSQLAQETQYF.

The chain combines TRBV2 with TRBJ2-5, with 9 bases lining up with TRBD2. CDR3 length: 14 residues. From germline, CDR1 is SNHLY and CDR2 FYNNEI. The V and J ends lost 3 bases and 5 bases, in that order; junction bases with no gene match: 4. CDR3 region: CASSETSGGETQYF. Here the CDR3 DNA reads TGTGCCAGCAGTGAGACTAGCGGAGGGGAGACCCAGTACTTC.

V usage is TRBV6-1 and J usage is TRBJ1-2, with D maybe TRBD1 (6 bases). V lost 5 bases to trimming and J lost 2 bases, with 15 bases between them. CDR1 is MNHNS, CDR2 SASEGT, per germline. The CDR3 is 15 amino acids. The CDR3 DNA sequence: TGTGCCAGCAGTTTCAGGACAGAATCAAACTATGGCTACACCTTC. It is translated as CASSFRTESNYGYTF.

The CDR3 loop is CATVRTPGDEQYF. CDR3 bases: TGTGCTACGGTCAGGACACCGGGGGACGAGCAGTACTTC. This chain links TRBV24-1 with TRBJ2-7, with D possibly TRBD2 on 6 matching bases. The CDR3 is 13 amino acids. Germline loops: CDR1 KGHDR, CDR2 SFDVKD.

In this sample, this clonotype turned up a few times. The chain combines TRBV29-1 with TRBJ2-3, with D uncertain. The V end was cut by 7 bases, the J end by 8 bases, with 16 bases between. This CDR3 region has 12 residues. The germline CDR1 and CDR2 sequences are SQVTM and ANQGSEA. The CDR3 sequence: CSARVYTTTQYF. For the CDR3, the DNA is TGCAGCGCCCGTGTTTATACTACTACGCAGTATTTT.

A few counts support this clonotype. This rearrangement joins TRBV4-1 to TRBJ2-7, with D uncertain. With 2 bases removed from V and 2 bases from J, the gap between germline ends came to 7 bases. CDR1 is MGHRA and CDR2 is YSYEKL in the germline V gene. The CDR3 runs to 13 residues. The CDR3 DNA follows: TGCGCCAGCAGCCAACGGATAACCTACGAGCAGTACTTC. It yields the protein CASSQRITYEQYF.

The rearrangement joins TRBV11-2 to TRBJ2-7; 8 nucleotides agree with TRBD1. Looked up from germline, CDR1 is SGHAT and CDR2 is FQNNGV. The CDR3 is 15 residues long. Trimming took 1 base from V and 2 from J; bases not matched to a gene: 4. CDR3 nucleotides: TGTGCCAGCAGCTTAGCCTTACAGGGGGCCTACGAGCAGTACTTC. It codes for CASSLALQGAYEQYF.

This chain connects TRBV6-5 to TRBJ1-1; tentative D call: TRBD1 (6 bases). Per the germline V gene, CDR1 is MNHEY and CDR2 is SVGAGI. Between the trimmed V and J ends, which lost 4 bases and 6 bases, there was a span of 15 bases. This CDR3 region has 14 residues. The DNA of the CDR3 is TGTGCCAGCAGTTCATTTACAGGGATTGCTGAAGCTTTCTTT. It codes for CASSSFTGIAEAFF.

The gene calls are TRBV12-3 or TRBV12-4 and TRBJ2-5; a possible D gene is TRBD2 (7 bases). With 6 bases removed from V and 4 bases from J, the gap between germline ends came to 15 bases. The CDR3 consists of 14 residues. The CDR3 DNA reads TGTGCCAGCAGCAAAGGGGGGGGAAGAGAGACCCAGTACTTC. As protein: CASSKGGGRETQYF.

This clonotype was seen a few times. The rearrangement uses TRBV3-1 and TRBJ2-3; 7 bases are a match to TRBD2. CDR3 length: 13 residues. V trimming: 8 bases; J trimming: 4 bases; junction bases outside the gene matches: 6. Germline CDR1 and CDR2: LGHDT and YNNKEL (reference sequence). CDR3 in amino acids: CASGPAGADTQYF. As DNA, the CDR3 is TGTGCCAGCGGGCCCGCGGGAGCAGATACGCAGTATTTT.

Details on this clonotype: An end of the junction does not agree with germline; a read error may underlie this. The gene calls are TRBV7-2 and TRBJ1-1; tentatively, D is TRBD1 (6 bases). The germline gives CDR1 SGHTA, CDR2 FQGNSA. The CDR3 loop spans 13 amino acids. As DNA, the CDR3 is TGTGCCAGCAGTTTAGCCAGGGGCACTGAAGCTTTCTTT. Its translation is CASSLARGTEAFF.

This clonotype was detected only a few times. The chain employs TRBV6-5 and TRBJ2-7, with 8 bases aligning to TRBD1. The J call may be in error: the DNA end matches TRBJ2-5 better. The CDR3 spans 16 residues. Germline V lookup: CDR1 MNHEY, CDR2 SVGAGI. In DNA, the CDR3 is TGTGCCAGCAGTTACTCCTCTGGACAGGGCGAAGAGACCCAGTACTTC. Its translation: CASSYSSGQGEETQYF.

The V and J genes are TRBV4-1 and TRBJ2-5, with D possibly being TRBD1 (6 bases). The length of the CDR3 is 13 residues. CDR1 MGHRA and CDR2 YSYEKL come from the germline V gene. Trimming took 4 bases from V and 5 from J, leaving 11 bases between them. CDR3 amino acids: CASSRMRGETQYF. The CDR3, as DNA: TGCGCCAGCAGCCGGATGAGGGGGGAGACCCAGTACTTC.

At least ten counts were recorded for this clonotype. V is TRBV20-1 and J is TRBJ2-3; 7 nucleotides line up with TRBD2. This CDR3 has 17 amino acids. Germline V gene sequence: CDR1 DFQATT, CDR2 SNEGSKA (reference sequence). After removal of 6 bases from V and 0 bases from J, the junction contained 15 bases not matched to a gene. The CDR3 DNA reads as TGCAGTGCCAGTACCCCCCCCGGCGGGGGTAGCACAGATACGCAGTATTTT. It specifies CSASTPPGGGSTDTQYF.

The CDR3, as DNA: TGCGCCAGCAGAACCGGGACAGGGGATGAGACCCAGTACTTC. It specifies CASRTGTGDETQYF. The chain recombines TRBV5-1 with TRBJ2-5; 10 nucleotides align to TRBD1. Germline V gene lookup returns CDR1 SGHRS and CDR2 YFSETQ. This CDR3 has 14 amino acids. The trim removed 5 bases at V and 5 bases at J, leaving 6 bases unmatched.

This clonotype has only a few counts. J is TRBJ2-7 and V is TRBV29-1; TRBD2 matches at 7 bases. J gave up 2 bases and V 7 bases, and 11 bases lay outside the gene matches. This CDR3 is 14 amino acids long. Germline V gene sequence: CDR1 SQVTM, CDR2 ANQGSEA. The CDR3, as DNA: TGCAGCGCCAAGTCGGGGAGGGAGACCTACGAGCAGTACTTC. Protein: CSAKSGRETYEQYF.

The CDR3 region is CASSFNLGGGNEQFF. DNA of the CDR3: TGTGCCAGCAGCTTTAATTTGGGGGGGGGAAATGAGCAGTTCTTC. The chain links TRBV7-2 to TRBJ2-1; 7 positions agree with TRBD2. Per the germline V gene, CDR1 is SGHTA and CDR2 is FQGNSA. The CDR3 extends over 15 amino acids. The junction had 9 bases not matched to a gene; V was cut back by 3 bases and J by 7 bases.

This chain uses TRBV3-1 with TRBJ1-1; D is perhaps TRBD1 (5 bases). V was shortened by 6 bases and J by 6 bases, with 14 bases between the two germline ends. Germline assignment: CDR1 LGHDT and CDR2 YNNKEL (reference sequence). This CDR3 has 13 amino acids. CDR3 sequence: CASSPGTRAEAFF. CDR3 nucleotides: TGTGCCAGCAGTCCCGGGACCCGCGCTGAAGCTTTCTTT.